A few counts support the clone carrying this TCR beta chain. The data were taken from a study of blood T cells in healthy people across ages. The authors ran a second PCR of about 7 to 12 cycles using a sample-barcoded 5' primer and a J-beta primer mix. Each CDR3 protein is one row after TCRdb ran MiXCR on the 5' RACE reads. Found here are 450,000 to 600,000 distinct CDR3 sequences, about 25% of them singletons; the top ten hold 3% to 4%. The CDR3 runs to 14 residues. Trimming pared 7 bases from V and 0 bases from J, leaving 10 bases between. Germline CDR1 MDHEN, CDR2 SYDVKM. The data also belong to a second study, concerning T cells of mothers and their children.

The V and J genes are TRBV28 and TRBJ2-1; possibly TRBD2 for D (5 bases). The sequenced material came from blood. This clonotype originated in a boy younger than 10 in good health. The CDR3 is CASKAVNSYNEQFF. The CDR3, as DNA: TGTGCCAGCAAAGCGGTAAACTCCTACAATGAGCAGTTCTTC. The full variable domain, in which reference TRBV28 and TRBJ2-1 provide the parts outside the CDR3, is DVKVTQSSRYLVKRTGEKVFLECVQDMDHENMFWYRQDPGLGLRLIYFSYDVKMKEKGDIPEGYSVSREKKERFSLILESASTNQTSMYLCASKAVNSYNEQFFGPGTRLTVL.